The rows below give T cell receptor beta chains drawn from one sample of a study of control samples from healthy donors and cancer patients. Generated by immunoSEQ multiplex PCR, the TCRdb table keeps only in-frame clones and is missing some. The table lists 150,000 or so clones, 90% to 95% of them singletons, with 5% to 7% in the top ten. The sample was blood. The receptors shown here come from a man between 18 and 29 years old in good health. The CDR3 runs from the conserved cysteine through the conserved F or W. The D gene is left open where the match is weak. Where a row states a size, it is once, few, many or the class of an expanded clone; other rows omit it.

j_call v_call cdr3_length clone_size d_call cdr3_aa cdr3_nt
TRBJ2-5 TRBV7-3 15 . TRBD2 CASSRTSGGGETQYF TGTGCCAGCAGCCGGACTAGCGGAGGGGGAGAGACCCAGTACTTC
TRBJ1-1 TRBV6-6 12 . . CASKTGDTEAFF TGTGCCAGCAAAACCGGGGACACTGAAGCTTTCTTT
TRBJ1-2 TRBV25-1 13 . . CASSEQLNYGYTF TGTGCCAGCAGTGAACAGTTAAACTATGGCTACACCTTC
TRBJ1-2 TRBV27 15 . TRBD1 CASSPGGENNYGYTF TGTGCCAGCAGCCCAGGGGGGGAAAACAACTATGGCTACACCTTC
TRBJ2-1 TRBV27 13 . TRBD2 CASRRAGVGEQFF TGTGCCAGCAGAAGAGCGGGAGTTGGGGAGCAGTTCTTC
TRBJ2-7 TRBV18 15 . . CASSHSPGNPYEQYF TGTGCCAGCTCACACTCCCCCGGGAACCCCTACGAGCAGTACTTC
TRBJ1-4 TRBV29-1 17 . TRBD1 CSVELWLGGQGQQKLFF TGCAGCGTTGAGTTATGGTTAGGGGGACAGGGGCAACAAAAACTGTTTTTT
TRBJ1-3 TRBV6-1 15 . . CASSEVSVAGNTIYF TGTGCCAGCAGTGAAGTCTCAGTCGCTGGAAACACCATATATTTT
TRBJ1-5 TRBV7-9 15 . TRBD1 CASSSTGTGGQPQHF TGTGCCAGCAGCTCCACCGGGACAGGGGGTCAGCCCCAGCATTTT
TRBJ1-5 TRBV5-8 15 . . CASSNLRGVLQPQHF TGTGCCAGCAGTAACCTACGGGGAGTTCTTCAGCCCCAGCATTTT
TRBJ2-7 TRBV6-1 15 . TRBD1 CASSELTGGIIEQYF TGTGCCAGCAGTGAATTAACAGGGGGAATCATCGAGCAGTACTTC
TRBJ1-1 TRBV5-1 14 . . CASSFTADSTEAFF TGCGCCAGCAGCTTCACGGCAGACAGCACTGAAGCTTTCTTT
TRBJ2-7 TRBV5-1 14 . TRBD1 CASSLPGGHYEQYF TGCGCCAGCAGCTTGCCAGGGGGACACTACGAGCAGTACTTC
TRBJ1-1 TRBV2 14 . . CASIMYGGNTEAFF TGTGCCAGCATCATGTATGGTGGGAACACTGAAGCTTTCTTT
TRBJ1-4 TRBV30 11 . . CAWTADEKLFF TGTGCCTGGACCGCCGATGAAAAACTGTTTTTT
TRBJ1-1 TRBV19 16 . . CASSITQGDPGAEAFF TGTGCCAGTAGCATCACCCAAGGGGACCCAGGGGCTGAAGCTTTCTTT
TRBJ2-1 TRBV4-1 15 once . CASSQDANLRNEQFF TGCGCCAGCAGCCAAGATGCCAATTTGAGGAATGAGCAGTTCTTC
TRBJ2-7 TRBV20-1 11 . . CSAMTSYEQYF TGCAGTGCTATGACTTCCTACGAGCAGTACTTC
TRBJ2-7 TRBV4-2 13 . . CASSQEHLYEQYF TGTGCCAGCAGCCAAGAACACCTTTACGAGCAGTACTTC
TRBJ1-1 TRBV7-9 12 . . CASSLGETEAFF TGTGCCAGCAGCTTAGGTGAAACTGAAGCTTTCTTT
TRBJ1-1 TRBV7-9 14 . TRBD1 CASSGNDRGRRAFF TGTGCCAGCAGCGGAAACGACAGGGGCAGGCGAGCTTTCTTT
TRBJ2-7 TRBV19 13 . . CASSYQGTYEQYF TGTGCCAGTAGTTATCAGGGGACCTACGAGCAGTACTTC
TRBJ1-4 TRBV3-1/TRBV3-2 15 . . CASSQGRGSREKLFF TGTGCCAGCAGCCAAGGGAGGGGCAGCAGGGAAAAACTGTTTTTT